Described below is a single TCR beta chain sequence and its context. Antigen: not known. The CDR3 contains 13 residues. Trimming left V 2 bases short and J 4 bases short, with 7 bases between. The V gene's germline CDR1 is SNHLY and CDR2 FYNNEI. Only in-frame clones appear in the TCRdb table, and some are missing; sequencing was by immunoSEQ multiplex PCR. The sample lists approximately 110,000 clones; 88% were seen once. The sample belongs to a study of T cell responses to AZD1222 COVID-19 vaccine. Study conclusions and caveats: Mostly white British, mostly female donors; authors suggested clonal diversity may be underestimated.

Sequencing was performed on peripheral blood, taken on day 0 of AZD1222 vaccination. The receptor was derived from an adult in good health. This chain connects TRBV2 to TRBJ2-3; unclear D gene. This chain's CDR3 is CASSENRADTQYF. The CDR3 DNA is TGTGCCAGCAGTGAAAATAGGGCAGATACGCAGTATTTT. Complete variable domain (other parts from reference TRBV2 and TRBJ2-3): EPEVTQTPSHQVTQMGQEVILRCVPISNHLYFYWYRQILGQKVEFLVSFYNNEISEKSEIFDDQFSVERPDGSNFTLKIRSTKLEDSAMYFCASSENRADTQYFGPGTRLTVL.